A single T cell receptor (beta chain) is shown here with its context. The sample belongs to a study of T cell changes during pregnancy in multiple sclerosis. Some clones are missing from TCRdb's copy, which holds only in-frame ones; the method was immunoSEQ multiplex PCR. This table has roughly 40,000 clones, 91% appearing once. Here the sequenced sample was CD8+ T cells from peripheral blood mononuclear cells, taken before pregnancy. The clonotype originates from a female donor with multiple sclerosis, enrolled in a pregnancy study.

In DNA form, the CDR3 reads TGTGCCAGCAGTGACTCGACAGGGGGCAATGAGCAGTTCTTC. Protein: CASSDSTGGNEQFF. The rearrangement uses TRBV6-4 and TRBJ2-1; 9 bases are shared with TRBD1. Germline trimming cut 0 bases from V and 6 bases from J; bases unmatched to any gene: 0. The CDR3 loop spans 14 amino acids. Germline-derived CDR1 and CDR2 are MRHNA and SNTAGT.